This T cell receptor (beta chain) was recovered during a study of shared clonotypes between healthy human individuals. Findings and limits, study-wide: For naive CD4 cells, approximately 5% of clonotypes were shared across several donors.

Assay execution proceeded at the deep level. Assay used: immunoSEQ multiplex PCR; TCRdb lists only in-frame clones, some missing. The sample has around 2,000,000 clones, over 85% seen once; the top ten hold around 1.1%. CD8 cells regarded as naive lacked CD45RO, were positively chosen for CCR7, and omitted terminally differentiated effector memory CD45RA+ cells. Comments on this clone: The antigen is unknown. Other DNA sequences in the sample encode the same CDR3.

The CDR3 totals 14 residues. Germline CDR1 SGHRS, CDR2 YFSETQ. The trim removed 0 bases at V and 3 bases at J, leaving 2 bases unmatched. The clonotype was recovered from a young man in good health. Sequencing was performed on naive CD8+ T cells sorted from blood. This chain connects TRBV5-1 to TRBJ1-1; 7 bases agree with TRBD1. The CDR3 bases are TGCGCCAGCAGCTTGGACAGGGGCTACACTGAAGCTTTCTTT. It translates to CASSLDRGYTEAFF. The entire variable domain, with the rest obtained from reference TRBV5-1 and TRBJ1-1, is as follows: KAGVTQTPRYLIKTRGQQVTLSCSPISGHRSVSWYQQTPGQGLQFLFEYFSETQRNKGNFPGRFSGRQFSNSRSEMNVSTLELGDSALYLCASSLDRGYTEAFFGQGTRLTVV.